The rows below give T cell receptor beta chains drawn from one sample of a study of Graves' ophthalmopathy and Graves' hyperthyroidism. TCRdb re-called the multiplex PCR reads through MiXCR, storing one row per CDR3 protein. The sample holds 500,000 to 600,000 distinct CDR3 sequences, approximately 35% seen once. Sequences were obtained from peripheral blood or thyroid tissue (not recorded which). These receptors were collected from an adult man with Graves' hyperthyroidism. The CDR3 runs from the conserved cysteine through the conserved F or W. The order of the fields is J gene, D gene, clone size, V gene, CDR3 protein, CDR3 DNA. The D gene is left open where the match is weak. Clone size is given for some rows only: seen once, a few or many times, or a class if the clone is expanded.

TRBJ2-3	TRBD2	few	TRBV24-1	CATSPGTSGTDTQYF	TGTGCCACCAGTCCCGGGACTAGCGGCACAGATACGCAGTATTTT
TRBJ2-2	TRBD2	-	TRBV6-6	CASSPLAGGPFANTGELFF	TGTGCCAGCAGTCCTCTAGCGGGGGGACCCTTCGCGAACACCGGGGAGCTGTTTTTT
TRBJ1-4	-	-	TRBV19	CASSIRGEKLFF	TGTGCCAGTAGTATCCGGGGTGAAAAACTGTTTTTT
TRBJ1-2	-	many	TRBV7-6	CASSSGRTYGYTF	TGTGCCAGCAGCTCGGGACGGACGTATGGCTACACCTTC
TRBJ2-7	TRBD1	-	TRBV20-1	CSAYHRGSAYEQYF	TGCAGTGCATACCACAGGGGGAGCGCCTACGAGCAGTACTTC
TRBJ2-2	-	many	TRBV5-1	CASSPSFFIGELFF	TGCGCCAGCAGCCCCTCGTTTTTCATCGGGGAGCTGTTTTTT
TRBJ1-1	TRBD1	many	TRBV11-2	CASRDDRTGIMTEAFF	TGTGCCAGCAGGGACGATCGGACAGGGATTATGACTGAAGCTTTCTTT
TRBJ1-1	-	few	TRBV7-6	CASSLVTGPSTEAFF	TGTGCCAGCAGCTTAGTTACGGGTCCGAGCACTGAAGCTTTCTTT
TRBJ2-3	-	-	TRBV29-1	CSVPGPPDTQYF	TGCAGCGTGCCCGGCCCGCCGGATACGCAGTATTTT
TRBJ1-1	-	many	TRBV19	CASSLLHEAFF	TGTGCCAGTAGTTTGCTCCATGAAGCTTTCTTT
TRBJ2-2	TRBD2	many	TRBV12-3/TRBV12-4	CASSSGLVNTGELFF	TGTGCCAGCAGTTCGGGACTAGTAAACACCGGGGAGCTGTTTTTT
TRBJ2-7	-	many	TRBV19	CASSPLATSYEQYF	TGTGCCAGTAGTCCCCTAGCGACCTCCTACGAGCAGTACTTC
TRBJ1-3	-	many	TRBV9	CASSVGRRGVSGNTIYF	TGTGCCAGCAGCGTAGGGAGAAGGGGTGTCAGTGGAAACACCATATATTTT
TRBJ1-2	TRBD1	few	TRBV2	CASSLRDRGPRSYGYTF	TGTGCCAGCAGCCTCCGGGACAGGGGACCGAGAAGTTATGGCTACACCTTC
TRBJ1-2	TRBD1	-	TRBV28	CASSLRQGGYTF	TGTGCCAGCAGTCTCCGACAGGGAGGCTACACCTTC
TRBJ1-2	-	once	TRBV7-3	CASSSYTF	TGTGCCAGCAGCTCGTACACCTTC
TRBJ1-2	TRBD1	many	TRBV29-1	CSVEPQGGDYGYTF	TGCAGCGTTGAACCCCAGGGGGGTGACTATGGCTACACCTTC
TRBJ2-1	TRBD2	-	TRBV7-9	CASSPRKTIAGGTYNEQFF	TGTGCCAGCAGCCCGCGGAAAACGATAGCGGGGGGGACCTACAATGAGCAGTTCTTC
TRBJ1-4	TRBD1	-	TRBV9	CASSARQGAVATNEKLFF	TGTGCCAGCAGCGCTAGACAGGGGGCTGTTGCAACTAATGAAAAACTGTTTTTT
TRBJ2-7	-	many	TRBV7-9	CASSLDRTVSYEQYF	TGTGCCAGCAGCCTAGATAGGACAGTCTCCTACGAGCAGTACTTC
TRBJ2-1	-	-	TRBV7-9	CASSASGTGSNEQFF	TGTGCCAGCAGCGCTAGCGGGACAGGGAGCAATGAGCAGTTCTTC
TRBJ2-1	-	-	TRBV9	CASSVGQDPYNEQFF	TGTGCCAGCAGCGTAGGACAGGATCCGTACAATGAGCAGTTCTTC
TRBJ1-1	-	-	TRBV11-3	CANSPYGVGQLEAFF	TGTGCCAACAGCCCCTACGGGGTAGGCCAACTTGAAGCTTTCTTT